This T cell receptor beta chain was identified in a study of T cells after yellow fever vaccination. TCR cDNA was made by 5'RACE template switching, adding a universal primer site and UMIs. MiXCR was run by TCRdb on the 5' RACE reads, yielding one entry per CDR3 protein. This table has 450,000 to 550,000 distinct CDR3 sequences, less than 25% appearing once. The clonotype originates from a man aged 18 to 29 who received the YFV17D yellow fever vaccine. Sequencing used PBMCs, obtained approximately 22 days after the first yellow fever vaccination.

The CDR3 DNA reads as TGTGCCAGCAGCCCGCAGGAGCGGGGACTATGGGACGAGCAGTACTTC. Translating gives CASSPQERGLWDEQYF. The chain employs TRBV7-2 and TRBJ2-7; 7 nucleotides agree with TRBD2. J was trimmed by 5 bases and V by 5 bases; bases with no gene match: 15. The CDR3 is made up of 16 amino acids. Germline loops: CDR1 SGHTA, CDR2 FQGNSA.